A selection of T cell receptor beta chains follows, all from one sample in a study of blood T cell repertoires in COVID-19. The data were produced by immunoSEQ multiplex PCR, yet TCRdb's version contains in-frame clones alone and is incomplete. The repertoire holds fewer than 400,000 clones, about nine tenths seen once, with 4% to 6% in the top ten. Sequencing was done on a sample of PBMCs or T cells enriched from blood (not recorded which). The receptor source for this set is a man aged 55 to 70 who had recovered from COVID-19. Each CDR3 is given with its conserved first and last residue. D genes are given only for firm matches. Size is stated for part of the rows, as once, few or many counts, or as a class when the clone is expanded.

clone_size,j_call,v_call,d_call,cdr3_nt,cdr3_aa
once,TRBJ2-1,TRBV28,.,TGTGCCAGCAGTTACGGCTTAAGGGGGAGGGCCGGGTATGAGCAGTTCTTC,CASSYGLRGRAGYEQFF
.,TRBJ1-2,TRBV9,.,TGTGCCAGCGGAGCGCAGGGTATTAATGGCTACACCTTC,CASGAQGINGYTF
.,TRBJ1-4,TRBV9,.,TGTGCCAGCAGCTCCAAACGGGATGGGGAAAAACTGTTTTTT,CASSSKRDGEKLFF
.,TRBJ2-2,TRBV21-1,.,TGTGCCAGCAGCAAAGTAGGGACTAGCGGGAAAAACACCGGGGAGCTGTTTTTT,CASSKVGTSGKNTGELFF
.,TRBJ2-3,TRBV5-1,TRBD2,TGCGCCAGCACGGAGACTAGCGGGAAAGATACGCAGTATTTT,CASTETSGKDTQYF
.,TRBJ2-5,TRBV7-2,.,TGTGCCAGCAGCTTTGGGGCGGTGGGTGGAGAGACCCAGTACTTC,CASSFGAVGGETQYF
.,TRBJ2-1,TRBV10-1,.,TGCGCCAGCAGTGAGTCTAGCTACAATGAGCAGTTCTTC,CASSESSYNEQFF
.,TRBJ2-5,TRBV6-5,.,TGTGCCAGCAGTTACTCAATAACTCCACAAGAGACCCAGTACTTC,CASSYSITPQETQYF
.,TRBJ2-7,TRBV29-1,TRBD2,TGCAGCGTTACCGGACTAGCGGGAGCGATCTACGAGCAGTACTTC,CSVTGLAGAIYEQYF
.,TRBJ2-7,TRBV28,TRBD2,TGTGCCAGCAGATCCGGGGGGGCGGCGGGCTCCTACGAGCAGTACTTC,CASRSGGAAGSYEQYF
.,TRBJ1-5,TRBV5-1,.,TGCGCCAGCAGCTTGAAGGGGCACCAGCCCCAGCATTTT,CASSLKGHQPQHF
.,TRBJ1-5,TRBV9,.,TGTGCCAGCAGCGTCGGTGGTAGCAATCAGCCCCAGCATTTT,CASSVGGSNQPQHF
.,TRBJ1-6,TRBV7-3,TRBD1,TGTGCCAGCAGCTTAACCTCCGGGACAGCCTATAATTCACCCCTCCACTTT,CASSLTSGTAYNSPLHF
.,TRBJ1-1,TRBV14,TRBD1,TGTGCCAGCAGCCAAGAAAGGAGGGGGCAGGGGGCTTTCTTT,CASSQERRGQGAFF
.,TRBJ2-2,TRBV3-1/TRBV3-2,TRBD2,TGTGCCAGCACCCCGATAGCGGGAGGGAGGACCGGGGAGCTGTTTTTT,CASTPIAGGRTGELFF
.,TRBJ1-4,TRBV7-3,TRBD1,TGTGCCAGCAGCAGGAACAGGGGAGAAAAACTGTTTTTT,CASSRNRGEKLFF
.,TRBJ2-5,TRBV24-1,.,TGTGCCACCAGTGCGGGAGAGACCCAGTACTTC,CATSAGETQYF
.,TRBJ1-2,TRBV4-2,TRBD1,TGTGCCAGCAGCCAAGATACCCACAGGGGTTATGGCTACACCTTC,CASSQDTHRGYGYTF
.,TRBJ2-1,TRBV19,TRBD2,TGTGCCAGTACCTTTAGCGGGAGGCCGAATGAGCAGTTCTTC,CASTFSGRPNEQFF
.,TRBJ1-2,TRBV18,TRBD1,TGTGCCAGCTCACTGGACAGGGGTGGCTACACCTTC,CASSLDRGGYTF
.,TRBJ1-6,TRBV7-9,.,TGTGCCAGCAGAGGACAGAATAATTCACCCCTCCACTTT,CASRGQNNSPLHF
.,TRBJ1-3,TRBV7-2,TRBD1,TGTGCCAGCAGCGAACAGGGGGCGCCGGCCAACACCATATATTTT,CASSEQGAPANTIYF
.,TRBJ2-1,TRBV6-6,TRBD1,TGTGCCAGCAGTTACACCGGACAGGGAAAGTTCTTC,CASSYTGQGKFF
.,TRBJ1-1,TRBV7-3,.,TGTGCCAGCAGCTTACATTCGGGGGGAAACACTGAAGCTTTCTTT,CASSLHSGGNTEAFF
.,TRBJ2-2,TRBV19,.,TGTGCCAGTAGTTTACTAGTAGCGAACACCGGGGAGCTGTTTTTT,CASSLLVANTGELFF
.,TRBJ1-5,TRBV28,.,TGTGCCAGCAGTTTAACCATGAGAGGGAGCAATCAGCCCCAGCATTTT,CASSLTMRGSNQPQHF
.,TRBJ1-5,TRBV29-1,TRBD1,TGCAGCGTTGGACAGGGCGGTCAGCCCCAGCATTTT,CSVGQGGQPQHF
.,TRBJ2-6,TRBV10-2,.,TGCGCCAGCATTTCCAGGAACCCGTCTGGGGCCAACGTCCTGACTTTC,CASISRNPSGANVLTF
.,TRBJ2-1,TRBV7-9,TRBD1,TGTGCCAGCAGCCGAGGGACAGCAGTAAATGAGCAGTTCTTC,CASSRGTAVNEQFF
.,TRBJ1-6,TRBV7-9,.,TGTGCCAGCAGCCCCTCCCAGGGTAATAATTCACCCCTCCACTTT,CASSPSQGNNSPLHF
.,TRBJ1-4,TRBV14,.,TGTGCCAGCAGCCAAGGTTGGGGCTTAAATGAAAAACTGTTTTTT,CASSQGWGLNEKLFF